There are a few counts of the clone carrying this T cell receptor beta chain. The antigen is undetermined. A sample-barcoded 5' primer and a J-beta primer mix were used in a second PCR of roughly 6 to 11 cycles. TCRdb re-called the 5' RACE reads through MiXCR, storing one row per CDR3 protein. The data hold over a million distinct CDR3 sequences, with 45% to 70% observed a single time. The CDR3 totals 15 residues. Germline loops: CDR1 MNHEY, CDR2 SMNVEV (reference sequence). V shed 6 bases and J 2 bases; nucleotides not matched to a gene: 7. The data belong to a study of blood T cells in healthy people across ages. Study-level points and caveats: What prevented conclusive comparison of naive and antigen-experienced cells was that PBMCs were unsorted. More naive CD4+ cells and higher diversity were found in long-lived than in aged donors. Older age went with lower TCR beta diversity per million T cells, in a roughly linear way.

This clonotype was sampled from a man in his late teens or twenties in good health. V and J are TRBV27 and TRBJ1-5, with 7 bases matching TRBD1. The specimen sequenced was blood. CDR3 protein: CASRDGQAGNQPQHF. The CDR3 DNA is TGTGCCAGCAGAGATGGACAGGCGGGCAATCAGCCCCAGCATTTT.